One sample yielded the 27 T cell receptor beta chains listed below, sequenced in a study of STAT3 mutations in large granular lymphocyte leukemia. Whole-study results and caveats: At least one immunodominant TCR beta clonotype appeared in every T-cell large granular lymphocyte leukemia patient.

Their target antigens are unknown. Some clones are missing from TCRdb's copy, which holds only in-frame ones; the method was immunoSEQ multiplex PCR. The data hold 8,500 to 11,000 clones, with 70% to 90% observed a single time. Input material: peripheral blood mononuclear cells. The origin of the receptors is a man in his fifties or sixties with T-cell large granular lymphocyte leukemia. Some clones in this sample may be carry-over from other donors' samples.

The rearrangement links TRBV15 to TRBJ1-2; the D gene is possibly TRBD1 (6 bases). The CDR3 extends over 15 amino acids. Trimming took off 0 bases at V and 3 bases at J, with 11 bases between the two ends. Germline values: CDR1 LNHNV, CDR2 YYDKDF (reference sequence). Here the CDR3 DNA reads TGTGCCACCAGCAGAGAGGGGGGCGCGCACTATGGCTACACCTTC. Translated: CATSREGGAHYGYTF.

The CDR3 sequence: CASSGGGREKDTQYF. The CDR3 DNA is TGTGCCAGCAGTGGCGGGGGGCGGGAGAAGGATACGCAGTATTTT. V is TRBV28 and J is TRBJ2-3, with TRBD2 matching 8 bases. V trimming: 5 bases; J trimming: 6 bases; junction bases outside the gene matches: 10. This CDR3 has 15 residues. Looked up from germline, CDR1 is MDHEN and CDR2 is SYDVKM.

This clone was seen more than once but under ten times. This sequence joins TRBV7-6 and TRBJ2-7; D is unclear. V gave up 2 bases and J gave up 0 bases, with 8 bases separating them. Germline lookup yields CDR1 SGHVS and CDR2 FNYEAQ. The CDR3 is made up of 14 amino acids. The CDR3 sequence is CASSLPGFSYEQYF. The DNA for the CDR3 is TGTGCCAGCAGCTTACCCGGGTTCTCCTACGAGCAGTACTTC.

V gene TRBV19 combines with J gene TRBJ2-4; D remains ambiguous. Trimming left V 6 bases short and J 3 bases short, with 12 bases between. CDR3 length equals 14 residues. CDR1 is LNHDA, CDR2 SQIVND, per germline (reference sequence). The CDR3 coding sequence is TGTGCCAGTAGACCTCACGTAGGCAAAAACATTCAGTACTTC. Amino acid sequence: CASRPHVGKNIQYF.

This clone was counted a single time. The chain employs TRBV5-1 and TRBJ2-7; D possibly corresponds to TRBD1 (7 bases). The CDR3 is 16 residues long. Trimming stripped 4 bases from V and 0 bases from J, with 17 bases between. The germline CDR1 and CDR2 sequences are SGHRS and YFSETQ. The CDR3 coding sequence is TGCGCCAGCAGCAGATCCAGGGGGGCCCTCTCCTACGAGCAGTACTTC. Translated: CASSRSRGALSYEQYF.

This chain connects TRBV7-3 to TRBJ2-1; perhaps TRBD2 as D (6 bases). Looked up from germline, CDR1 is SGHTA and CDR2 is FQGTGA. V was cut by 1 base and J by 9 bases, with 13 bases left in between. The CDR3 covers 14 residues. As DNA, the CDR3 is TGTGCCAGCAGCTTAAACGCCGTGGGGGGTGAGCAGTTCTTC. It yields the protein CASSLNAVGGEQFF.

Concerning this clone: Mismatch with germline at one junction end may stem from a read error. V gene TRBV5-4 combines with J gene TRBJ2-3; TRBD2 aligns across 11 bases. Germline V gene data show CDR1 as SGHNT and CDR2 as YYREEE (reference sequence). The CDR3 is 16 residues long. In nucleotides, the CDR3 is TGTGCCAGCCGAGGAGAACTAGCGGGAGTGACAGGTACGCAGTATTTT. Translating it yields CASRGELAGVTGTQYF. Full variable domain (rest looked up from reference TRBV5-4 and TRBJ2-3): ETGVTQSPTHLIKTRGQQVTLRCSSQSGHNTVSWYQQALGQGPQFIFQYYREEENGRGNFPPRFSGLQFPNYSSELNVNALELDDSALYLCASRGELAGVTGTQYFGPGTRLTVL.

The genes are TRBV9 and TRBJ2-1; TRBD2 is a possible D gene (6 bases). V was cut by 0 bases and J by 4 bases, with 11 bases left in between. Germline CDR1 reads SGDLS; CDR2 reads YYNGEE. This CDR3 is 15 amino acids long. CDR3 DNA sequence: TGTGCCAGCAGCGTAGGAAGTGCGGGATACAATGAGCAGTTCTTC. Residues: CASSVGSAGYNEQFF.

The gene calls are TRBV4-3 and TRBJ2-3, with TRBD2 identical over 8 bases. There are 17 residues in the CDR3. The trim removed 4 bases at V and 5 bases at J, leaving 14 bases unmatched. Germline assignment: CDR1 LGHNA and CDR2 YSLEER. The CDR3 nucleotides are TGCGCCAGCAGCCTTCTTACCAGCGGGAGTGGGATAGATACGCAGTATTTT. It encodes CASSLLTSGSGIDTQYF.

CDR3 residues: CASSLSGGRTEAFF. CDR3 sequence (DNA): TGTGCCAGCAGCTTAAGTGGGGGCAGGACTGAAGCTTTCTTT. The chain couples TRBV7-8 to TRBJ1-1; possible D gene TRBD1, 6 bases. From germline, CDR1 is SGHVS and CDR2 FQNEAQ. Deletions cut 2 bases from V and 5 bases from J, with 12 bases between. The CDR3 covers 14 residues.

The V gene is TRBV4-2, the J gene TRBJ2-7, with TRBD1 as a possible D gene (6 bases). The CDR3 has 15 residues. V was trimmed by 6 bases and J by 2 bases, leaving 17 bases between them. Germline loops: CDR1 LGHNA, CDR2 YNFKEQ. The CDR3 DNA follows: TGTGCCAGCAGACAACTTATGGACAGCACCTACGAGCAGTACTTC. Protein: CASRQLMDSTYEQYF.

The chain couples TRBV28 to TRBJ2-5, with TRBD1 identical over 8 bases. J lost 4 bases, V lost 5 bases, and 9 bases had no gene match. The CDR3 loop spans 15 amino acids. Germline V gene lookup returns CDR1 MDHEN and CDR2 SYDVKM. This CDR3 reads CASSPYTTGAETQYF. The DNA for the CDR3 is TGTGCCAGCAGTCCATATACGACAGGGGCAGAGACCCAGTACTTC.

V is TRBV5-1 and J is TRBJ1-2, with unresolved D. V was clipped by 4 bases and J by 4 bases, with 11 bases between them. The CDR3 totals 13 residues. Germline V lookup: CDR1 SGHRS, CDR2 YFSETQ. The CDR3 spells CASSEPPVYGYTF. The CDR3 coding sequence is TGCGCCAGCAGCGAACCTCCGGTCTATGGCTACACCTTC.

This chain connects TRBV4-3 to TRBJ1-2; D ambiguous. Deletions cut 0 bases from V and 5 bases from J, with 19 bases between. The length of the CDR3 is 17 residues. Germline assignment: CDR1 LGHNA and CDR2 YSLEER. For the CDR3, the DNA is TGCGCCAGCAGCCAAGATATTCAGGCATATCCTTGGTATGGCTACACCTTC. Amino acids: CASSQDIQAYPWYGYTF.

The DNA for the CDR3 is TGTGCCAGCAGTTTATCAGGAAACAATCAGCCCCAGCATTTT. Protein sequence: CASSLSGNNQPQHF. The chain combines TRBV27 with TRBJ1-5, with no clear D. Germline CDR1 MNHEY, CDR2 SMNVEV (reference sequence). This CDR3 has 14 amino acids. V was clipped by 0 bases and J by 3 bases, with 6 bases between them.

V and J are TRBV7-9 and TRBJ2-1; 12 positions agree with TRBD2. The trim removed 1 base at V and 6 bases at J, leaving 13 bases unmatched. CDR1 is SEHNR, CDR2 FQNEAQ, per germline (reference sequence). CDR3 size: 19 residues. CDR3: CASSLEAGVSLAGGNEQFF. The CDR3 DNA follows: TGTGCCAGCAGCTTAGAGGCTGGCGTCTCACTAGCGGGAGGCAATGAGCAGTTCTTC.

This clone was seen more than once but under ten times. V gene TRBV7-2 combines with J gene TRBJ2-2, with 9 bases lining up with TRBD1. Unmatched junction bases numbered 13, after V lost 5 bases and J lost 6 bases. Germline CDR1 and CDR2: SGHTA and FQGNSA. The CDR3 has 17 residues. CDR3 sequence (DNA): TGTGCCAGCAGCCGGGACAGGGTAGAGGTATATGCCGGGGAGCTGTTTTTT. Amino acids: CASSRDRVEVYAGELFF.

The chain carries TRBV30 and TRBJ2-3, with TRBD2 matching 7 bases. The CDR3 is 14 residues long. Trimming at V came to 3 bases and at J to 6 bases, leaving 9 bases not matched to a gene. The germline V gene encodes CDR1 GTSNPN and CDR2 SVGIG (reference sequence). This chain's CDR3 is CAWRSGRAADTQYF. In DNA form, the CDR3 reads TGTGCCTGGAGGAGTGGGAGGGCCGCCGATACGCAGTATTTT.

This chain connects TRBV27 to TRBJ2-1; weak D call: TRBD1 (5 bases). Between the trimmed V and J ends, which lost 3 bases and 2 bases, there was a span of 8 bases. CDR1 and CDR2 from the germline V gene are MNHEY and SMNVEV (reference sequence). The CDR3 is made up of 14 amino acids. CDR3: CASSFQGTYNEQFF. The CDR3 DNA follows: TGTGCCAGCAGTTTCCAGGGAACCTACAATGAGCAGTTCTTC.

This chain connects TRBV29-1 to TRBJ2-7; D might be TRBD1 (6 bases). Germline CDR1 and CDR2: SQVTM and ANQGSEA. V dropped 8 bases and J dropped 3 bases, with 11 bases sitting between them. The CDR3 totals 11 residues. Here the CDR3 DNA reads TGCAGCATCTGGGACATCTACGAGCAGTACTTC. Protein sequence: CSIWDIYEQYF.

This rearrangement joins TRBV7-2 to TRBJ2-2; 11 bases are a match to TRBD2. The trim removed 3 bases at V and 4 bases at J, leaving 4 bases unmatched. Germline V gene data show CDR1 as SGHTA and CDR2 as FQGNSA. The CDR3 covers 16 residues. CDR3 amino acids: CASSFGSGRVTGELFF. The CDR3 DNA follows: TGTGCCAGCAGCTTCGGTAGCGGGAGGGTCACCGGGGAGCTGTTTTTT.

The chain has TRBV5-6 and TRBJ2-5; 12 bases agree with TRBD2. From germline, CDR1 is SGHDT and CDR2 YYEEEE. CDR3 length: 16 residues. The V and J ends lost 2 bases and 3 bases, in that order; junction bases with no gene match: 5. CDR3 in amino acids: CASSFLAGGREETQYF. The CDR3 DNA sequence: TGTGCCAGCAGCTTCCTAGCGGGAGGGAGGGAAGAGACCCAGTACTTC.

V is TRBV5-1 and J is TRBJ2-1; 11 bases map to TRBD2. The germline CDR1 and CDR2 sequences are SGHRS and YFSETQ. With 3 bases clipped from V and 6 bases from J, the junction kept 8 bases outside the gene matches. The length of the CDR3 is 16 residues. CDR3 sequence reads: CASSSMGTSGFNEQFF. The DNA of the CDR3 is TGCGCCAGCAGCTCAATGGGGACTAGCGGATTCAATGAGCAGTTCTTC.

This clone was recorded a few times. The rearrangement uses TRBV15 and TRBJ1-3; D remains unclear. The CDR3 has 17 residues. Deletions cut 3 bases from V and 0 bases from J, with 15 bases between. CDR1 is LNHNV, CDR2 YYDKDF, per germline (reference sequence). The CDR3 coding sequence is TGTGCCACCAGCAGGGACTTACTCACGAACTCTGGAAACACCATATATTTT. Its protein product is CATSRDLLTNSGNTIYF.

In its sample, this clone was seen once. The CDR3 bases are TGCGCCAGCAGCTTGGGGGATTTGTCGAGGCCTCGCTACGAGCAGTACTTC. Its protein is CASSLGDLSRPRYEQYF. The chain carries TRBV5-1 and TRBJ2-7, with D unresolved. The CDR3 has 17 amino acids. Trimming took off 0 bases at V and 3 bases at J, with 19 bases between the two ends. CDR1 and CDR2 from the germline V gene are SGHRS and YFSETQ.

The chain employs TRBV30 and TRBJ2-7; 10 bases are a match to TRBD1. Looked up from germline, CDR1 is GTSNPN and CDR2 is SVGIG (reference sequence). V was pared by 7 bases and J by 2 bases, with 2 bases of the junction left unmatched. The CDR3 loop spans 12 amino acids. The CDR3 region is CASGQGAYEQYF. The DNA for the CDR3 is TGTGCCTCAGGACAGGGGGCCTACGAGCAGTACTTC.

This clone was seen once. The gene calls are TRBV2 and TRBJ2-3, with D unclear. The CDR3 has 13 residues. The germline CDR1 and CDR2 sequences are SNHLY and FYNNEI. V gave up 3 bases and J gave up 2 bases, with 6 bases separating them. In DNA form, the CDR3 reads TGTGCCAGCAGTGATTTAAACACAGATACGCAGTATTTT. It translates to CASSDLNTDTQYF.